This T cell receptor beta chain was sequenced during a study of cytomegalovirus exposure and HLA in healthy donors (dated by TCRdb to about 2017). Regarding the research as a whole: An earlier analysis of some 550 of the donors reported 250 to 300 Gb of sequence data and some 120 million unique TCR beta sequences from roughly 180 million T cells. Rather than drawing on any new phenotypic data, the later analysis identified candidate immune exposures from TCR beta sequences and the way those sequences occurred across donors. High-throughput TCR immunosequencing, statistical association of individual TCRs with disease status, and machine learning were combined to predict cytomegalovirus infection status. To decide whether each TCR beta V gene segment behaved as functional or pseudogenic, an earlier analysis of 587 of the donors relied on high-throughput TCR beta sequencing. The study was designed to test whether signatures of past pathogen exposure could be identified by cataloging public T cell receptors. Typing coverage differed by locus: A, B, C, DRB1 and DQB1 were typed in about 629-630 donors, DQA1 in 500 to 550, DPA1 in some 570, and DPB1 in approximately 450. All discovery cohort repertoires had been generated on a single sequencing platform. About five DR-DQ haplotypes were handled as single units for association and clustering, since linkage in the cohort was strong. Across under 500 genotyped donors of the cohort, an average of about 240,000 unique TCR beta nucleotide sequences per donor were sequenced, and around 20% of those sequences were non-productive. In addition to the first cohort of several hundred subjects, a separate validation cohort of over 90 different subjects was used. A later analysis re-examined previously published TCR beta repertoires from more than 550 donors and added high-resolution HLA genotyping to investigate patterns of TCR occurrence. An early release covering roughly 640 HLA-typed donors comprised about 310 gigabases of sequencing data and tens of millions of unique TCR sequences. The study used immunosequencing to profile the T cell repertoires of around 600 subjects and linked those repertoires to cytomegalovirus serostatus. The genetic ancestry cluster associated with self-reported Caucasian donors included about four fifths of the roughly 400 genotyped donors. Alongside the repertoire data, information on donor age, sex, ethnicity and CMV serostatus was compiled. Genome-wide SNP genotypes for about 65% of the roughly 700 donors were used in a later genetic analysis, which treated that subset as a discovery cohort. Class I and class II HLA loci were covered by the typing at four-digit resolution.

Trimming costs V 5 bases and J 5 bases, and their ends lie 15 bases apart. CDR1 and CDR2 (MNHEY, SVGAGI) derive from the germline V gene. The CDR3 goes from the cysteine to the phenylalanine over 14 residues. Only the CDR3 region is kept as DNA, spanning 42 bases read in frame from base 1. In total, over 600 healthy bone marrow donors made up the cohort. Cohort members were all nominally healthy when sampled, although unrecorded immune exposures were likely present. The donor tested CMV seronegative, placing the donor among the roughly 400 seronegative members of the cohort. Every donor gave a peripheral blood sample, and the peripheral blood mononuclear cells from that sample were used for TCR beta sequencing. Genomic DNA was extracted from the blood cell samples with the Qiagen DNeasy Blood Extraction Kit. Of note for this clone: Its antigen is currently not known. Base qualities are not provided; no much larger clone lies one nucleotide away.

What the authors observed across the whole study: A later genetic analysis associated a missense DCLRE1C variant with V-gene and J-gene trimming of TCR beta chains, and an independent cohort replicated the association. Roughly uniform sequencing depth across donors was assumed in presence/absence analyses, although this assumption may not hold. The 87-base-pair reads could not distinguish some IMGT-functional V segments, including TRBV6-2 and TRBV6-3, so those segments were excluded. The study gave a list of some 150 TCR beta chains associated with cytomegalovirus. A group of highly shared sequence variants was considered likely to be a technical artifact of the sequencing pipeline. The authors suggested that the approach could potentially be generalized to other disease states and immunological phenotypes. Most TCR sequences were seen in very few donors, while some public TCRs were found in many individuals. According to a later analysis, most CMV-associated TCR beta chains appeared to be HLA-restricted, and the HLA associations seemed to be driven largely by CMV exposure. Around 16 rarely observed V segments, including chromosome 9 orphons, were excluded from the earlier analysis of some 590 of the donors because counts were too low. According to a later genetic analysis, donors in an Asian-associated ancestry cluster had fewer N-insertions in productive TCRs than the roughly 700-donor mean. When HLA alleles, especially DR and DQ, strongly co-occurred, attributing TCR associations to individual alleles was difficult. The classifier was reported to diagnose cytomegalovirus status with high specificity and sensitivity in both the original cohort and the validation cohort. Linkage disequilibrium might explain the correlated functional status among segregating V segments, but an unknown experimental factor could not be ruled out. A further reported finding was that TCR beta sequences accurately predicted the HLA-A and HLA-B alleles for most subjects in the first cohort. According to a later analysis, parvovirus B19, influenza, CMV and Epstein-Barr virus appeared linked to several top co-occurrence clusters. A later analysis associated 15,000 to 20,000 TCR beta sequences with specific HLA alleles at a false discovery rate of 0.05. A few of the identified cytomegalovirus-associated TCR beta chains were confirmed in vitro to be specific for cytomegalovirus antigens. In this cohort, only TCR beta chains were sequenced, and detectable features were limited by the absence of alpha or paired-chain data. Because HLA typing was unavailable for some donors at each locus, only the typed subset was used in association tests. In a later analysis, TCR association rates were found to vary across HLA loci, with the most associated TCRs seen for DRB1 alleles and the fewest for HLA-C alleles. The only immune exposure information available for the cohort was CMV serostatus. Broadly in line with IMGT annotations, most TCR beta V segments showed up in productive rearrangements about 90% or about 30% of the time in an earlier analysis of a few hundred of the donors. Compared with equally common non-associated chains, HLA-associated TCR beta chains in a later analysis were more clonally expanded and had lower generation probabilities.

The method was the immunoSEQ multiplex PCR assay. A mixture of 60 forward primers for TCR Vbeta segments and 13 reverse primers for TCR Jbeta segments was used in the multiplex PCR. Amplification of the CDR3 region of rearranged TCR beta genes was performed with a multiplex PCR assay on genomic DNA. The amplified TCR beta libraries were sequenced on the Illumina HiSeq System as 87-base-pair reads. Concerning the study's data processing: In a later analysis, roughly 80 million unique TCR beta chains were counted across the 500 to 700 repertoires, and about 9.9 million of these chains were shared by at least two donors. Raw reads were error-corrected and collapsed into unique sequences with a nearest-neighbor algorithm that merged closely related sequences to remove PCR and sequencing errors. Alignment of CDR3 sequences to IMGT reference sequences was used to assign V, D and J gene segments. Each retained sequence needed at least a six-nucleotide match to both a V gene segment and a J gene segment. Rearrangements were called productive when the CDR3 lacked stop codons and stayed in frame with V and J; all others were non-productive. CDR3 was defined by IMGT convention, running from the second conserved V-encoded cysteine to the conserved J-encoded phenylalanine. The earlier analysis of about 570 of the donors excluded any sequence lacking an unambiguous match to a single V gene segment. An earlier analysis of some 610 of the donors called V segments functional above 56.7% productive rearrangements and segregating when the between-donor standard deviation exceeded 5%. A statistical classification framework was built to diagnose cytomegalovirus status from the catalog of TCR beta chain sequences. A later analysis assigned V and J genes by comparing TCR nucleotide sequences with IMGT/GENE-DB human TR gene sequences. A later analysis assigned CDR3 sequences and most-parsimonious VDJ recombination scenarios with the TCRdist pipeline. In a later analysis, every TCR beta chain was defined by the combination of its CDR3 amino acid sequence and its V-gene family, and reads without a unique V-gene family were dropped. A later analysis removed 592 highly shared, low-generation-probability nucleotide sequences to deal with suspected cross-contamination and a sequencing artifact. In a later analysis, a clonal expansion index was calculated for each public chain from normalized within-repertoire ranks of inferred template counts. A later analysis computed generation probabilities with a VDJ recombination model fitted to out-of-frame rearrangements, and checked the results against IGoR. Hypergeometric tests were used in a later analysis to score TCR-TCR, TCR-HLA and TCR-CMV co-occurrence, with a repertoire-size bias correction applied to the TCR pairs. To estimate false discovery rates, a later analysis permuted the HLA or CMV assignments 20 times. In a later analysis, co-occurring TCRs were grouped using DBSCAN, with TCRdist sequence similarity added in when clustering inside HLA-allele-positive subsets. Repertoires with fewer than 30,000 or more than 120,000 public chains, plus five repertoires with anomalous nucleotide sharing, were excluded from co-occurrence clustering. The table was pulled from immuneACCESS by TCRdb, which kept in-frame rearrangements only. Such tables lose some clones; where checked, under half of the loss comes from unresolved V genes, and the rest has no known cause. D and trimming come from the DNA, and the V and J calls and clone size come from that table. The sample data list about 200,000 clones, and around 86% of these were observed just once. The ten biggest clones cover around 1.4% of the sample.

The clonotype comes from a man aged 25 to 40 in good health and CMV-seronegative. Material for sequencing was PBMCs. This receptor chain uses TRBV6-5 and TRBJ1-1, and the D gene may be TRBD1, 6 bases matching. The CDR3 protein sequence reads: CASSGGGAGTEAFF. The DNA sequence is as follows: TGTGCCAGCAGTGGCGGGGGCGCCGGAACTGAAGCTTTCTTT.